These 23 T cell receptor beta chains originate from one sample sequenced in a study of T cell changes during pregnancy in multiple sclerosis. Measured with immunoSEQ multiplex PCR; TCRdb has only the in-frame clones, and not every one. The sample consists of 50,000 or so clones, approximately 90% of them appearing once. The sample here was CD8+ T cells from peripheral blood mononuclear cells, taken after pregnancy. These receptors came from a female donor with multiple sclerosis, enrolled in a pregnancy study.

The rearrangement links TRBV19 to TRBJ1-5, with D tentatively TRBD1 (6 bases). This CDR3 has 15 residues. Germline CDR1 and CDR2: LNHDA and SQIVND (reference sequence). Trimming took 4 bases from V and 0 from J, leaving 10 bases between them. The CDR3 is CASSTQGYSNQPQHF. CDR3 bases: TGTGCCAGTAGTACACAGGGCTATAGCAATCAGCCCCAGCATTTT.

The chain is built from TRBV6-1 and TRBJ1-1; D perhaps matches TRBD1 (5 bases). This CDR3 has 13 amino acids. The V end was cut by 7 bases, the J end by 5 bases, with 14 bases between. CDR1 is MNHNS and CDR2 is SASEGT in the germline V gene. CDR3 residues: CASNGGRGTEAFF. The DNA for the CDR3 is TGTGCCAGCAACGGGGGTCGAGGGACTGAAGCTTTCTTT.

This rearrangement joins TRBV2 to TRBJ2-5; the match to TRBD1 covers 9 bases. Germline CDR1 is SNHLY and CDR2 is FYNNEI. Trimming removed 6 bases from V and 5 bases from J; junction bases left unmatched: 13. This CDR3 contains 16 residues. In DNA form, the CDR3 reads TGTGCCAGCAGCGCCTCTCTGACAGGGGGTCGGGAGACCCAGTACTTC. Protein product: CASSASLTGGRETQYF.

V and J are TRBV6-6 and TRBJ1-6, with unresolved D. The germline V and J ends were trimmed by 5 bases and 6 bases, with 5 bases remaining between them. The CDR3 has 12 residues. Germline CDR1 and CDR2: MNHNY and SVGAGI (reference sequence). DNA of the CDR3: TGTGCCAGCAGTGAGAGTAATTCACCCCTCCACTTT. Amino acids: CASSESNSPLHF.

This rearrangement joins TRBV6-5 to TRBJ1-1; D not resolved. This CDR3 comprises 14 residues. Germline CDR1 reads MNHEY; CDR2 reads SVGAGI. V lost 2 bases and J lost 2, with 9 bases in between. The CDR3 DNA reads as TGTGCCAGCAGTTACCTGCGGTTAAACACTGAAGCTTTCTTT. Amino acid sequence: CASSYLRLNTEAFF.

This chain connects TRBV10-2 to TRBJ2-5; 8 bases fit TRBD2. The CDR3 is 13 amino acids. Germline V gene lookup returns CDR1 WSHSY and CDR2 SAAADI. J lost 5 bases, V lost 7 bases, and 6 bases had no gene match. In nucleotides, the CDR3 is TGCGCCAGCATGGCGGGGGGCGGGGAGACCCAGTACTTC. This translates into CASMAGGGETQYF.

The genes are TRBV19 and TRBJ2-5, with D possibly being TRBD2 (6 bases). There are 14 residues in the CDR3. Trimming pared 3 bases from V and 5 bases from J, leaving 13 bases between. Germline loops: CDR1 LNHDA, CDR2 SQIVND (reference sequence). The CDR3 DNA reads TGTGCCAGTAGTATTGTGACTGGAGGGGAGACCCAGTACTTC. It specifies CASSIVTGGETQYF. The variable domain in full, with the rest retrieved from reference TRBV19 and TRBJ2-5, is DGGITQSPKYLFRKEGQNVTLSCEQNLNHDAMYWYRQDPGQGLRLIYYSQIVNDFQKGDIAEGYSVSREKKESFPLTVTSAQKNPTAFYLCASSIVTGGETQYFGPGTRLLVL.

This chain's CDR3 is CASSEGKGEINTEAFF. CDR3 DNA sequence: TGTGCCAGCAGCGAAGGGAAGGGGGAGATAAACACTGAAGCTTTCTTT. J is TRBJ1-1 and V is TRBV7-9; tentative D call: TRBD1 (6 bases). Germline V lookup: CDR1 SEHNR, CDR2 FQNEAQ (reference sequence). V dropped 5 bases and J dropped 2 bases, with 18 bases sitting between them. This CDR3 has 16 residues. Using reference TRBV7-9 and TRBJ1-1 for the parts outside the CDR3, the full variable domain is DTGVSQNPRHKITKRGQNVTFRCDPISEHNRLYWYRQTLGQGPEFLTYFQNEAQLEKSRLLSDRFSAERPKGSFSTLEIQRTEQGDSAMYLCASSEGKGEINTEAFFGQGTRLTVV.

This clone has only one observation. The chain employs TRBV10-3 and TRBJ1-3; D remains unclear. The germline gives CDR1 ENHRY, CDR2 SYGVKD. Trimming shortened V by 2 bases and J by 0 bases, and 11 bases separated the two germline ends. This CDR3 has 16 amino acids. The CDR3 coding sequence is TGTGCCATCAGTGAGGGGCCTTCTTTCTCTGGAAACACCATATATTTT. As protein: CAISEGPSFSGNTIYF.

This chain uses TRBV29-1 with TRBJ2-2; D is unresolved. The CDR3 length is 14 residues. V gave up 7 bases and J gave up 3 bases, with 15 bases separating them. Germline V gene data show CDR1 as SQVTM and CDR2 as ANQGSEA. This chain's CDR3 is CSARRRPDTGELFF. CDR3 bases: TGCAGCGCGCGACGGAGACCTGACACCGGGGAGCTGTTTTTT.

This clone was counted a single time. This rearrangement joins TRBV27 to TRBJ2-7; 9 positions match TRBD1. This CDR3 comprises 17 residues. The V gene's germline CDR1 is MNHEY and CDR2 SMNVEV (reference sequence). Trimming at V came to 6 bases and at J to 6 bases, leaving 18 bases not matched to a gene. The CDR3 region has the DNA TGTGCCAGCAGCATGTTACCGCCGGGACAGGGTGGTTCCGAGCAGTACTTC. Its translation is CASSMLPPGQGGSEQYF.

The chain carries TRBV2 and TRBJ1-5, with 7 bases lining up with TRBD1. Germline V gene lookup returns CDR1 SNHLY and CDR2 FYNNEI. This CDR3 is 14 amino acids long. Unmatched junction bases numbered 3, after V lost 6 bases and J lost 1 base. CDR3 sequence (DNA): TGTGCCAGCAGCCTGGGACAGAGCAATCAGCCCCAGCATTTT. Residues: CASSLGQSNQPQHF. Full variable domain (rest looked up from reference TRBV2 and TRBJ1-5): EPEVTQTPSHQVTQMGQEVILRCVPISNHLYFYWYRQILGQKVEFLVSFYNNEISEKSEIFDDQFSVERPDGSNFTLKIRSTKLEDSAMYFCASSLGQSNQPQHFGDGTRLSIL.

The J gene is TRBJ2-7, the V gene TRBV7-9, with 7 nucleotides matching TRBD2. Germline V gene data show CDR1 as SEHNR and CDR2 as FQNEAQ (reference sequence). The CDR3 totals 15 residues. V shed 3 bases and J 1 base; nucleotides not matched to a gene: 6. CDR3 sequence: CASSFFAGESYEQYF. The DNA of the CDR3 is TGTGCCAGCAGCTTCTTCGCGGGGGAATCCTACGAGCAGTACTTC.

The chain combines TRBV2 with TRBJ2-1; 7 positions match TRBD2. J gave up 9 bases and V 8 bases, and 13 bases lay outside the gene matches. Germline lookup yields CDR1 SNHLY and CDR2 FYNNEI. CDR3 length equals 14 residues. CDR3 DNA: TGTGCCAGCTGCGACGGGGAGGGAGTGAGTGAGCAGTTCTTC. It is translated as CASCDGEGVSEQFF.

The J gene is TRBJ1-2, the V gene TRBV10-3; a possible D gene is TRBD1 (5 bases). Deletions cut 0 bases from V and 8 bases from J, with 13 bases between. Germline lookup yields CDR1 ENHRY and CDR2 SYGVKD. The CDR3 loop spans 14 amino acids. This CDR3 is CAISESATAFGYTF. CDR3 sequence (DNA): TGTGCCATCAGTGAGTCGGCGACAGCCTTCGGCTACACCTTC.

CDR3 nucleotides: TGTGCCAGCACAGGGGGCAGGGGCACTGAAGCTTTCTTT. Encoded protein: CASTGGRGTEAFF. The genes are TRBV6-5 and TRBJ1-1, with 8 bases that match TRBD1. CDR1 and CDR2 from the germline V gene are MNHEY and SVGAGI. The V gene end was trimmed by 7 bases and the J gene end by 4 bases; junction bases not matched to a gene: 5. The CDR3 sequence is 13 residues long.

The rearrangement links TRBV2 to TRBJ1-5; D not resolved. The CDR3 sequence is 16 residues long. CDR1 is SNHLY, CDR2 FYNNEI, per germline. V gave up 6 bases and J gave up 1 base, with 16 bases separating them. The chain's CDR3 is CASSPWAEGSNQPQHF. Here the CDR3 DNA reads TGTGCCAGCAGCCCCTGGGCCGAGGGAAGCAATCAGCCCCAGCATTTT.

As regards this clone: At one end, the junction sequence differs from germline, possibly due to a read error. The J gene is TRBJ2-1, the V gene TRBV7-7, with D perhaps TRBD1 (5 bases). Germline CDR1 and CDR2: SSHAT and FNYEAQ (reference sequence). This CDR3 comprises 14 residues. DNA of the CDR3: TGTGCTAGCAGCTTAGGTGTAGGGGACAATGAGCAGTTCTTC. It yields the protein CASSLGVGDNEQFF.

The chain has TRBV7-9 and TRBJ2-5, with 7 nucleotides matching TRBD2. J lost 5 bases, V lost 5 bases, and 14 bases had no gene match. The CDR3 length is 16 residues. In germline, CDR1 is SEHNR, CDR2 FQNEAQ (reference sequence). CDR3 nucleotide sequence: TGTGCCAGCAGCGGGGGACTAAGCGCCGGGGGTGAGACCCAGTACTTC. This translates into CASSGGLSAGGETQYF.

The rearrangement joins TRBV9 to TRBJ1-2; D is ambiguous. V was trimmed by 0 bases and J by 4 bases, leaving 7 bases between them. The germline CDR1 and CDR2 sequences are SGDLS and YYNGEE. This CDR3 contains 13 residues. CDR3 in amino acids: CASSVVEGYGYTF. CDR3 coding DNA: TGTGCCAGCAGCGTAGTGGAGGGCTATGGCTACACCTTC.

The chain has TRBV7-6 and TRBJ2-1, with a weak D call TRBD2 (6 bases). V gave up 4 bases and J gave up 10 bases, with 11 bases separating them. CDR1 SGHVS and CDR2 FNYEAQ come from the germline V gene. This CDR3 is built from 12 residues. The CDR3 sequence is CASSSIAVEQFF. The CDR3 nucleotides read TGTGCCAGCAGCTCCATAGCGGTAGAGCAGTTCTTC.

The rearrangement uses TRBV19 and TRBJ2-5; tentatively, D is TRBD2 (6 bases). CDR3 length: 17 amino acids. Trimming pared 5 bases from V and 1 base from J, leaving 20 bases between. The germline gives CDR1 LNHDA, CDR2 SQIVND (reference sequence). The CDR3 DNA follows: TGTGCCAGTAGTGTCCGGACTATGGACCCCTCCCAAGAGACCCAGTACTTC. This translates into CASSVRTMDPSQETQYF. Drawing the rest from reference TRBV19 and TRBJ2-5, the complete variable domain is DGGITQSPKYLFRKEGQNVTLSCEQNLNHDAMYWYRQDPGQGLRLIYYSQIVNDFQKGDIAEGYSVSREKKESFPLTVTSAQKNPTAFYLCASSVRTMDPSQETQYFGPGTRLLVL.

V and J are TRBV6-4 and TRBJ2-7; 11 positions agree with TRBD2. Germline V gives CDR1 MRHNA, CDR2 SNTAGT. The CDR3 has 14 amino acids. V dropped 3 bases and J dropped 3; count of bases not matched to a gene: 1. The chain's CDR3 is CASSEGTSGYEQYF. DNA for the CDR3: TGTGCCAGCAGTGAAGGGACTAGCGGCTACGAGCAGTACTTC.